These T cell receptor beta chains were read from a single sample in a study of cytomegalovirus exposure and HLA in healthy donors. Method: immunoSEQ multiplex PCR; TCRdb's copy keeps in-frame clones and lacks some. Here the sample spans under 55,000 clones, 73% being singletons. The specimen was PBMCs. These receptors came from a man between 18 and 29 years old in good health and CMV-seronegative. CDR3s include the opening cysteine and the closing phenylalanine or tryptophan. A D gene is named only where the DNA matches it firmly.

j_gene: TRBJ1-1
d_gene: .
v_gene: TRBV27
CDR3aa: CASSNHNKNTEAFF
CDR3nt: TGTGCCAGCAGTAACCACAATAAGAACACTGAAGCTTTCTTT

j_gene: TRBJ1-2
d_gene: .
v_gene: TRBV25-1
CDR3aa: CASGETSSYGYTF
CDR3nt: TGTGCCAGCGGGGAGACAAGCTCGTATGGCTACACCTTC

j_gene: TRBJ2-7
d_gene: TRBD2
v_gene: TRBV5-1
CDR3aa: CASRSAGGPPYEQYF
CDR3nt: TGCGCCAGCCGATCCGCGGGAGGTCCCCCCTACGAGCAGTACTTC

j_gene: TRBJ1-5
d_gene: .
v_gene: TRBV28
CDR3aa: CASKQEYSNQPQHF
CDR3nt: TGTGCCAGCAAACAGGAATATAGCAATCAGCCCCAGCATTTT

j_gene: TRBJ1-2
d_gene: .
v_gene: TRBV5-1
CDR3aa: CASYTENANYGYTF
CDR3nt: TGCGCCAGCTATACAGAGAACGCGAACTATGGCTACACCTTC

j_gene: TRBJ1-5
d_gene: .
v_gene: TRBV2
CDR3aa: CASSVGLYSNQPQHF
CDR3nt: TGTGCCAGCAGTGTTGGGCTTTATAGCAATCAGCCCCAGCATTTT

j_gene: TRBJ2-7
d_gene: TRBD2
v_gene: TRBV18
CDR3aa: CASSQTSDSYEQYF
CDR3nt: TGTGCCAGCTCACAAACTAGCGACTCCTACGAGCAGTACTTC

j_gene: TRBJ2-5
d_gene: TRBD2
v_gene: TRBV29-1
CDR3aa: CSVARGGQETQYF
CDR3nt: TGCAGCGTTGCCCGCGGGGGACAAGAGACCCAGTACTTC

j_gene: TRBJ1-3
d_gene: .
v_gene: TRBV20-1
CDR3aa: CSAREGNTIYF
CDR3nt: TGCAGTGCTAGGGAGGGAAACACCATATATTTT

j_gene: TRBJ2-5
d_gene: TRBD2
v_gene: TRBV11-2
CDR3aa: CASSFGGTSGSMETQYF
CDR3nt: TGTGCCAGCAGCTTTGGCGGGACTAGCGGGAGTATGGAGACCCAGTACTTC